A single sample is the source of the 29 T cell receptor beta chains below, sequenced in a study of blood T cell repertoires in COVID-19. TCRdb's table, derived via immunoSEQ multiplex PCR, lists solely in-frame clones and lacks some. Counted here are about 210,000 clones, roughly 84% occurring once; the ten biggest clones make up around 2.9%. Input material: PBMCs or T cells enriched from blood (not recorded which). These receptors all come from a woman in her thirties who had been exposed to COVID-19.

This chain links TRBV27 with TRBJ1-1; tentative D call: TRBD1 (5 bases). Looked up from germline, CDR1 is MNHEY and CDR2 is SMNVEV (reference sequence). V was clipped by 8 bases and J by 1 base, with 11 bases between them. This CDR3 contains 13 residues. Here the CDR3 reads CASAGGGNTEAFF. CDR3 nucleotide sequence: TGTGCCAGCGCTGGCGGGGGGAACACTGAAGCTTTCTTT.

The J gene is TRBJ1-3, the V gene TRBV7-9, with a possible D match to TRBD1 (5 bases). The CDR3 spans 15 residues. The germline V and J ends were trimmed by 5 bases and 8 bases, with 19 bases remaining between them. Germline V gene lookup returns CDR1 SEHNR and CDR2 FQNEAQ (reference sequence). The CDR3 region has the DNA TGTGCCAGCAGCCCCGTCCTGGGGCTAAGTGACACCATATATTTT. Its protein product is CASSPVLGLSDTIYF.

This clone was seen a handful of times. V and J are TRBV12-5 and TRBJ1-6; no firm D call. The V end was cut by 0 bases, the J end by 5 bases, with 11 bases between. Germline CDR1 reads LGHNT; CDR2 reads FRNRAP. The CDR3 contains 16 residues. The CDR3 DNA is TGTGCTAGTGGTTTGGTGGCTCGGGGAGATAATTCACCCCTCCACTTT. This codes for CASGLVARGDNSPLHF.

This chain joins TRBV9 and TRBJ1-2; no clear D. V was trimmed by 0 bases and J by 1 base, leaving 25 bases between them. From germline, CDR1 is SGDLS and CDR2 YYNGEE. This CDR3 spans 20 amino acids. CDR3 DNA: TGTGCCAGCAGCGTAGAGCTGGGCGGGGTGAACAGAGCGAATAACTATGGCTACACCTTC. Its protein product is CASSVELGGVNRANNYGYTF. The full variable domain, in which reference TRBV9 and TRBJ1-2 provide the parts outside the CDR3, is DSGVTQTPKHLITATGQRVTLRCSPRSGDLSVYWYQQSLDQGLQFLIQYYNGEERAKGNILERFSAQQFPDLHSELNLSSLELGDSALYFCASSVELGGVNRANNYGYTFGSGTRLTVV.

This clone appeared once. The chain has TRBV12-5 and TRBJ1-1; D uncertain. This CDR3 is 15 amino acids long. Germline lookup yields CDR1 LGHNT and CDR2 FRNRAP. The V end was cut by 5 bases, the J end by 0 bases, with 13 bases between. The CDR3 region has the DNA TGTGCTAGTGGTCCCCCTCGGGGTATGAACACTGAAGCTTTCTTT. Its translation: CASGPPRGMNTEAFF.

This chain uses TRBV4-1 with TRBJ1-4; 8 nucleotides match TRBD1. Trimming cost V 0 bases and J 7 bases; bases outside gene matches: 1. Per germline, CDR1 MGHRA and CDR2 YSYEKL. This CDR3 is built from 14 residues. The CDR3 bases are TGCGCCAGCAGCCAAGAAACAGGGGGTGAAAAACTGTTTTTT. It codes for CASSQETGGEKLFF.

The chain couples TRBV7-2 to TRBJ2-1; weak D call: TRBD2 (7 bases). This CDR3 is 12 amino acids long. V was cut by 7 bases and J by 9 bases, with 13 bases left in between. The V gene's germline CDR1 is SGHTA and CDR2 FQGNSA. The CDR3 region is CASTLGGAEQFF. For the CDR3, the DNA is TGTGCCAGCACCCTAGGGGGGGCTGAGCAGTTCTTC. Full variable domain (remainder filled in from reference TRBV7-2 and TRBJ2-1): GAGVSQSPSNKVTEKGKDVELRCDPISGHTALYWYRQSLGQGLEFLIYFQGNSAPDKSGLPSDRFSAERTGGSVSTLTIQRTQQEDSAVYLCASTLGGAEQFFGPGTRLTVL.

This clone occurred once. The J gene is TRBJ2-5, the V gene TRBV2; D not certain. This CDR3 has 16 residues. Trimming removed 6 bases from V and 3 bases from J, with 20 bases in between. CDR1 SNHLY and CDR2 FYNNEI come from the germline V gene. This CDR3 reads CASRKDSIVTEETQYF. The CDR3 DNA reads TGTGCCAGCAGAAAAGACTCCATCGTTACCGAAGAGACCCAGTACTTC.

As to this clone: The sample carries other DNA sequences with the same CDR3. The chain links TRBV18 to TRBJ1-1, with 9 bases identical to TRBD1. Germline-derived CDR1 and CDR2 are KGHSH and LQKENI. This CDR3 is built from 13 residues. V was clipped by 3 bases and J by 4 bases; unmatched bases: 0. CDR3 DNA sequence: TGTGCCAGCTCACCGGGACAGGGCACTGAAGCTTTCTTT. Translated: CASSPGQGTEAFF.

The rearrangement joins TRBV7-9 to TRBJ1-6; TRBD1 matches 7 bases. The CDR3 has 16 amino acids. Unmatched junction bases numbered 17, after V lost 10 bases and J lost 8 bases. In germline, CDR1 is SEHNR, CDR2 FQNEAQ (reference sequence). DNA of the CDR3: TGTGCCACCAAATGGGACAGCACGCGAATCGATTCACCCCTCCACTTT. This sequence encodes CATKWDSTRIDSPLHF. The complete variable domain, with remaining parts taken from reference TRBV7-9 and TRBJ1-6, reads DTGVSQNPRHKITKRGQNVTFRCDPISEHNRLYWYRQTLGQGPEFLTYFQNEAQLEKSRLLSDRFSAERPKGSFSTLEIQRTEQGDSAMYLCATKWDSTRIDSPLHFGNGTRLTVT.

The V call is TRBV11-3, the J call TRBJ2-7; tentative D call: TRBD1 (6 bases). The CDR3 spans 11 residues. Deletions cut 7 bases from V and 2 bases from J, with 6 bases between. Germline CDR1 and CDR2: SGHNT and YENEEA. CDR3 sequence: CASKGAYEQYF. CDR3 coding DNA: TGTGCCAGCAAGGGGGCCTACGAGCAGTACTTC.

This clone was observed a single time. The chain's CDR3 is CASSRQETQYF. The CDR3 bases are TGTGCCAGCTCGCGCCAAGAGACCCAGTACTTC. This chain uses TRBV18 with TRBJ2-5; D gene uncertain. Germline lookup yields CDR1 KGHSH and CDR2 LQKENI. V lost 6 bases and J 1 base, leaving 3 bases between the germline ends. This CDR3 spans 11 amino acids.

V usage is TRBV19 and J usage is TRBJ1-1, with D perhaps TRBD1 (5 bases). The CDR3 extends over 13 amino acids. CDR1 and CDR2 from the germline V gene are LNHDA and SQIVND (reference sequence). The CDR3 coding sequence is TGTGCAACAATCGGGGGGGGTCGGACTGAAGCTTTCTTT. Translation: CATIGGGRTEAFF.

V gene TRBV4-1 combines with J gene TRBJ2-1; 9 positions match TRBD2. CDR3 length: 19 amino acids. Germline trimming cut 0 bases from V and 2 bases from J; bases unmatched to any gene: 11. Germline CDR1 and CDR2: MGHRA and YSYEKL. Here the CDR3 reads CASSQDRLAVRMTYNEQFF. CDR3 bases: TGCGCCAGCAGCCAAGATCGACTAGCGGTTAGGATGACCTACAATGAGCAGTTCTTC.

The rearrangement joins TRBV11-2 to TRBJ2-5; D not resolved. V was clipped by 5 bases and J by 1 base, with 2 bases between them. Germline-derived CDR1 and CDR2 are SGHAT and FQNNGV. The CDR3 loop spans 11 amino acids. CDR3 sequence (DNA): TGTGCCAGCAGCCTCCAAGAGACCCAGTACTTC. This translates into CASSLQETQYF.

This clone was picked up a small number of times. The chain has TRBV5-1 and TRBJ1-5; unclear D gene. Germline CDR1 reads SGHRS; CDR2 reads YFSETQ. The CDR3 length is 14 residues. V was shortened by 0 bases and J by 6 bases, with 10 bases between the two germline ends. The CDR3 DNA reads as TGCGCCAGCAGCTTGGGTGGGGAGGGTCAGCCCCAGCATTTT. Translating it yields CASSLGGEGQPQHF.

The chain carries TRBV9 and TRBJ1-3; D remains ambiguous. Germline V CDR1 and CDR2: SGDLS, YYNGEE. Trimming stripped 0 bases from V and 0 bases from J, with 10 bases between. This CDR3 has 16 amino acids. The CDR3 loop is CASSVGLLSSGNTIYF. Here the CDR3 DNA reads TGTGCCAGCAGCGTAGGCCTGTTGAGCTCTGGAAACACCATATATTTT.

V usage is TRBV5-1 and J usage is TRBJ1-4; 7 bases fit TRBD1. Trimming at V came to 4 bases and at J to 4 bases, leaving 7 bases not matched to a gene. From germline, CDR1 is SGHRS and CDR2 YFSETQ. The CDR3 contains 15 residues. In DNA, the CDR3 is TGCGCCAGCAGCGTACAGACAGGGAATAATGAAAAACTGTTTTTT. Translation: CASSVQTGNNEKLFF.

J is TRBJ1-1 and V is TRBV5-4; D call uncertain. The V gene's germline CDR1 is SGHNT and CDR2 YYREEE (reference sequence). This CDR3 region has 12 residues. V shed 1 base and J shed 8 bases, with 9 bases lying between them. The CDR3, as DNA: TGTGCCAGCAGCTTGAGAGGCGGGGAAGCTTTCTTT. Translation gives CASSLRGGEAFF.

This clone has a handful of counts. The gene calls are TRBV2 and TRBJ1-4, with 9 bases aligning to TRBD1. Per the germline V gene, CDR1 is SNHLY and CDR2 is FYNNEI. V was clipped by 5 bases and J by 7 bases; unmatched bases: 5. This CDR3 region has 14 residues. This chain's CDR3 is CASSPGTGTEKLFF. The DNA of the CDR3 is TGTGCCAGCAGTCCCGGGACAGGGACTGAAAAACTGTTTTTT.

The chain combines TRBV7-3 with TRBJ1-6; D is unresolved. Trimming took off 5 bases at V and 2 bases at J, with 16 bases between the two ends. The CDR3 length is 17 residues. Per germline, CDR1 SGHTA and CDR2 FQGTGA. The CDR3 DNA follows: TGTGCCAGCAGCCAATCCGCGCGGGAACCCTATAATTCACCCCTCCACTTT. Amino acids: CASSQSAREPYNSPLHF.

The CDR3 reads CASSLAGREGAEAFF. The CDR3 DNA is TGTGCCAGCAGCTTGGCCGGGAGGGAGGGTGCTGAAGCTTTCTTT. The chain has TRBV5-4 and TRBJ1-1; D gene ambiguous. The V gene's germline CDR1 is SGHNT and CDR2 YYREEE (reference sequence). This CDR3 is built from 15 residues. Deletions cut 0 bases from V and 6 bases from J, with 15 bases between.

The chain uses TRBV6-5 and TRBJ2-1; D is unclear. From germline, CDR1 is MNHEY and CDR2 SVGAGI. V was trimmed by 0 bases and J by 3 bases, leaving 12 bases between them. The CDR3 is 16 residues long. CDR3 nucleotide sequence: TGTGCCAGCAGTTACTCAGGCAGCCTAGGCTACAATGAGCAGTTCTTC. It yields the protein CASSYSGSLGYNEQFF.

The J gene is TRBJ2-5, the V gene TRBV4-1; 12 bases agree with TRBD2. Germline values: CDR1 MGHRA, CDR2 YSYEKL. The ends lost 4 bases at V and 3 bases at J; junction bases unmatched: 0. The CDR3 is 14 amino acids. CDR3 DNA sequence: TGCGCCAGCAGCCGGACTAGCGGGAAAGAGACCCAGTACTTC. Its protein product is CASSRTSGKETQYF.

The chain couples TRBV12-5 to TRBJ1-3, with 12 bases identical to TRBD1. Per germline, CDR1 LGHNT and CDR2 FRNRAP. With V trimmed by 6 bases and J by 4 bases, 4 bases remained unmatched. This CDR3 is 15 amino acids long. This CDR3 is CASGRDRGPGNTIYF. CDR3 nucleotides: TGTGCTAGTGGCCGGGACAGGGGGCCAGGAAACACCATATATTTT.

This clone came up once. The chain employs TRBV6-5 and TRBJ1-6; D uncertain. Germline values: CDR1 MNHEY, CDR2 SVGAGI. V lost 6 bases and J lost 7, with 7 bases in between. The CDR3 length is 12 residues. The DNA for the CDR3 is TGTGCCAGCAGCCTACGGAATTCACCCCTCCACTTT. It is translated as CASSLRNSPLHF.

CDR3 bases: TGCAGCGTTGATCGGGTGGACTCTGAAGCTTTCTTT. Its protein is CSVDRVDSEAFF. The chain employs TRBV29-1 and TRBJ1-1; the D is unclear. Germline-derived CDR1 and CDR2 are SQVTM and ANQGSEA. The CDR3 has 12 amino acids. Trimming took 3 bases from V and 6 from J, leaving 11 bases between them. Looking up the rest from reference TRBV29-1 and TRBJ1-1 gives the full variable domain: SAVISQKPSRDICQRGTSLTIQCQVDSQVTMMFWYRQQPGQSLTLIATANQGSEATYESGFVIDKFPISRPNLTFSTLTVSNMSPEDSSIYLCSVDRVDSEAFFGQGTRLTVV.

V is TRBV3-1 (or the pseudogene TRBV3-2) and J is TRBJ2-3, with 14 bases fitting TRBD2. This CDR3 is built from 18 residues. Losses at the gene ends were 6 bases for V and 0 bases for J; bases not matched to a gene: 8. Germline CDR1 is LGHDT and CDR2 is YNNKEL (reference sequence). CDR3 residues: CASSQGTSGGTSTDTQYF. The DNA of the CDR3 is TGTGCCAGCAGTCAGGGGACTAGCGGGGGTACTAGCACAGATACGCAGTATTTT.

This clone was seen once. V usage is TRBV11-2 and J usage is TRBJ2-4; TRBD2 agrees at 8 bases. Germline V gene data show CDR1 as SGHAT and CDR2 as FQNNGV. The CDR3 extends over 14 amino acids. Germline trimming cut 5 bases from V and 3 bases from J; bases unmatched to any gene: 3. The DNA of the CDR3 is TGTGCCAGCAGCCGGGGGGGGGACAAAAACATTCAGTACTTC. It yields the protein CASSRGGDKNIQYF.